This T cell receptor beta chain is from a study of T cells in tumors after PD-1 blockade. In the study overall: Mean per tumor sample: roughly 24,000 templates (554-99,264), 6,041 unique clonotypes. Overall study findings and caveats: Blood contained 35% to 50% of the tumor's TCR clonotypes.

Worth noting for this clone: Antigen unknown.

This table comes from immunoSEQ multiplex PCR, and its TCRdb copy is limited to in-frame clones, with some not included. The sample shows some 9,300 clones, 67% of them seen only once. The specimen comprised tumor tissue, sampled after anti-PD-1 treatment. This receptor was taken from a human donor with basal cell carcinoma.

The CDR3 spells CASREDSYEQYF. In DNA, the CDR3 is TGTGCCAGCAGGGAGGACAGCTACGAGCAGTACTTC. The rearrangement joins TRBV2 to TRBJ2-7, with D perhaps TRBD1 (6 bases). The CDR3 is 12 residues long. Trimming cost V 6 bases and J 3 bases, with 9 bases left between them. Germline CDR1 and CDR2: SNHLY and FYNNEI.